Each of the 23 T cell receptor beta chains below was sequenced from the same sample in a study of T cells in Graves' hyperthyroidism and ophthalmopathy. Amplified TCR beta CDR3 regions derived from RNA transcripts. HTBI primers were employed in a first-round RT-PCR of the TCR CDR3. TCRdb itself ran the multiplex PCR reads through MiXCR, one entry per CDR3 protein. The sample includes hundreds of thousands of distinct CDR3 sequences, roughly 14% of them seen just once. The sample taken for sequencing was blood. These receptor sequences come from a young man with Graves' ophthalmopathy.

This clonotype was counted a few times. The rearrangement links TRBV4-1 to TRBJ2-1, with unresolved D. The CDR3 consists of 14 residues. The germline CDR1 and CDR2 sequences are MGHRA and YSYEKL. Trimming cost V 1 base and J 3 bases, with 7 bases left between them. The CDR3 region is CASSQGLSYNEQFF. The CDR3 DNA reads TGCGCCAGCAGCCAAGGTCTGAGCTACAATGAGCAGTTCTTC.

This clonotype has at least ten counts. The chain couples TRBV5-1 to TRBJ2-5, with TRBD1 as a possible D gene (6 bases). V lost 3 bases and J lost 5, with 14 bases in between. This CDR3 is built from 14 residues. Per germline, CDR1 SGHRS and CDR2 YFSETQ. The CDR3 region is CASSSQGSGETQYF. CDR3 nucleotides: TGCGCCAGCAGCTCGCAGGGGAGTGGGGAGACCCAGTACTTC.

There are many counts of this clonotype. The gene calls are TRBV5-1 and TRBJ2-7; 9 bases fit TRBD1. Trimming at V came to 4 bases and at J to 3 bases, leaving 8 bases not matched to a gene. This CDR3 comprises 15 residues. Germline V lookup: CDR1 SGHRS, CDR2 YFSETQ. The CDR3 coding sequence is TGCGCCAGCAGCCCCCCGGGACAGGGAGTCTACGAGCAGTACTTC. It is translated as CASSPPGQGVYEQYF.

At least ten counts were recorded for this clonotype. The rearrangement links TRBV7-3 to TRBJ2-1; D is possibly TRBD2 (5 bases). This CDR3 is built from 14 residues. V was trimmed by 1 base and J by 4 bases, leaving 8 bases between them. Germline V lookup: CDR1 SGHTA, CDR2 FQGTGA. The CDR3 reads CASSLNGKYNEQFF. Here the CDR3 DNA reads TGTGCCAGCAGCTTAAACGGGAAGTACAATGAGCAGTTCTTC.

The chain has TRBV20-1 and TRBJ1-5, with D maybe TRBD1 (5 bases). The germline V and J ends were trimmed by 2 bases and 7 bases, with 6 bases remaining between them. CDR3 size: 11 residues. In germline, CDR1 is DFQATT, CDR2 SNEGSKA (reference sequence). CDR3 protein: CSARQGQPQHF. CDR3 in DNA: TGCAGTGCTAGACAGGGCCAGCCCCAGCATTTT.

At least ten counts were recorded for this clonotype. This rearrangement joins TRBV6-5 to TRBJ2-7; 11 bases align to TRBD1. The CDR3 runs 14 residues. Germline V gene sequence: CDR1 MNHEY, CDR2 SVGAGI. J was trimmed by 5 bases and V by 2 bases; bases with no gene match: 2. CDR3: CASSYGTGGNEQYF. For the CDR3, the DNA is TGTGCCAGCAGTTACGGGACAGGGGGTAACGAGCAGTACTTC.

This clonotype was counted a few times. The rearrangement joins TRBV19 to TRBJ2-1; D is unclear. The V gene lost 8 bases and the J gene lost 7 bases, with 21 bases spanning the gap. CDR1 is LNHDA and CDR2 is SQIVND in the germline V gene (reference sequence). The CDR3 runs to 15 residues. The CDR3 DNA reads as TGTGCCAGTCGCCAACGGACGCAAAGAATTAATGAGCAGTTCTTC. This translates into CASRQRTQRINEQFF.

This clonotype was counted at least ten times. The chain has TRBV6-1 and TRBJ2-7; the match to TRBD1 covers 9 bases. CDR3 length: 13 residues. Trimming took 2 bases from V and 9 from J; bases not matched to a gene: 5. The V gene's germline CDR1 is MNHNS and CDR2 SASEGT. As DNA, the CDR3 is TGTGCCAGCAGTGAAAACAGGGGGCCGAGGCAGTACTTC. It yields the protein CASSENRGPRQYF.

This clonotype has ten or more counts. The J gene is TRBJ1-1, the V gene TRBV30; 7 bases are a match to TRBD1. There are 14 residues in the CDR3. The V and J ends lost 2 bases and 4 bases, in that order; junction bases with no gene match: 7. Germline values: CDR1 GTSNPN, CDR2 SVGIG (reference sequence). The CDR3 nucleotides are TGTGCCTGGAGTTCGTACAGGGACAGCACTGAAGCTTTCTTT. This encodes CAWSSYRDSTEAFF. Full variable domain (remainder filled in from reference TRBV30 and TRBJ1-1): SQTIHQWPATLVQPVGSPLSLECTVEGTSNPNLYWYRQAAGRGLQLLFYSVGIGQISSEVPQNLSASRPQDRQFILSSKKLLLSDSGFYLCAWSSYRDSTEAFFGQGTRLTVV.

The chain employs TRBV20-1 and TRBJ2-7; a possible D gene is TRBD2 (5 bases). The J call is doubtful: the DNA matches TRBJ2-1 better. Germline CDR1 is DFQATT and CDR2 is SNEGSKA (reference sequence). The CDR3 contains 13 residues. The CDR3, as DNA: TGCAGTGCTAGGCGGAACGTAGACTACGAGCAGTTCTTC. Protein sequence: CSARRNVDYEQFF.

Comment on this clonotype: A much larger clone sits a single nucleotide away, making a read error possible. V gene TRBV5-1 combines with J gene TRBJ2-1, with D possibly matching TRBD1 (5 bases). V lost 3 bases and J 1 base, leaving 11 bases between the germline ends. CDR1 SGHRS and CDR2 YFSETQ come from the germline V gene. The CDR3 is 15 amino acids. CDR3 loop: CASSSAKGSYNEQFF. CDR3 nucleotides: TGCGCCAGCAGCTCGGCCAAGGGGTCCTACAATGAGCAGTTCTTC.

This clonotype was observed many times. The V gene is TRBV7-2, the J gene TRBJ1-2; possibly TRBD1 for D (6 bases). The V end was cut by 5 bases, the J end by 3 bases, with 13 bases between. From germline, CDR1 is SGHTA and CDR2 FQGNSA. This CDR3 comprises 14 residues. The CDR3 spells CASSIQGVYYGYTF. CDR3 DNA sequence: TGTGCCAGCAGCATACAGGGAGTCTACTATGGCTACACCTTC.

This clonotype was detected a few times. A single base separates this from a much larger clone, so it may be a read error. The chain employs TRBV11-2 and TRBJ1-1; D is undetermined. The germline V gene has CDR1 SGHAT and CDR2 FQNNGV. The CDR3 extends over 13 amino acids. CDR3 loop: CASSLELNTEASF. The CDR3 DNA reads as TGTGCCAGCAGCTTAGAACTGAACACTGAAGCTTCCTTT.

This chain uses TRBV2 with TRBJ1-2; TRBD1 agrees at 9 bases. With V trimmed by 11 bases and J by 4 bases, 11 bases remained unmatched. The CDR3 is 14 amino acids. The germline gives CDR1 SNHLY, CDR2 FYNNEI. In DNA, the CDR3 is TGTGCCTGCCCGGGACAGGGATTTTTCTATGGCTACACCTTC. Protein: CACPGQGFFYGYTF. Variable domain in full (rest from reference TRBV2 and TRBJ1-2): EPEVTQTPSHQVTQMGQEVILRCVPISNHLYFYWYRQILGQKVEFLVSFYNNEISEKSEIFDDQFSVERPDGSNFTLKIRSTKLEDSAMYFCACPGQGFFYGYTFGSGTRLTVV.

This clonotype was seen at least ten times. The rearrangement joins TRBV24-1 to TRBJ2-5; 8 positions match TRBD2. CDR1 is KGHDR and CDR2 is SFDVKD in the germline V gene. The CDR3 consists of 16 residues. V lost 9 bases and J lost 1; bases outside the gene matches: 12. CDR3 region: CATRSGEAWGQETQYF. CDR3 bases: TGTGCCACCCGTAGCGGGGAAGCTTGGGGCCAAGAGACCCAGTACTTC.

V gene TRBV19 combines with J gene TRBJ2-1; 7 bases map to TRBD2. The CDR3 sequence is 14 residues long. Trimming cost V 3 bases and J 2 bases; bases outside gene matches: 1. Per germline, CDR1 LNHDA and CDR2 SQIVND (reference sequence). For the CDR3, the DNA is TGTGCCAGTAGTATGGGGGGGGCCTACAATGAGCAGTTCTTC. It encodes CASSMGGAYNEQFF. Full variable domain (rest looked up from reference TRBV19 and TRBJ2-1): DGGITQSPKYLFRKEGQNVTLSCEQNLNHDAMYWYRQDPGQGLRLIYYSQIVNDFQKGDIAEGYSVSREKKESFPLTVTSAQKNPTAFYLCASSMGGAYNEQFFGPGTRLTVL.

The CDR3 loop reads CASSIDAYYEQYF. The CDR3 nucleotides are TGTGCCAGTAGTATTGATGCTTACTACGAGCAGTACTTC. The chain is built from TRBV19 and TRBJ2-7; no clear D gene. CDR1 LNHDA and CDR2 SQIVND come from the germline V gene (reference sequence). This CDR3 is 13 amino acids long. Trimming left V 3 bases short and J 3 bases short, with 9 bases between.

The chain employs TRBV4-1 and TRBJ2-7, with 7 bases fitting TRBD1. Germline trimming cut 2 bases from V and 3 bases from J; bases unmatched to any gene: 7. This CDR3 region has 15 residues. The germline gives CDR1 MGHRA, CDR2 YSYEKL. CDR3 nucleotide sequence: TGCGCCAGCAGCCAAATCAGGACAGGCAGCTACGAGCAGTACTTC. Protein: CASSQIRTGSYEQYF.

This clonotype has at least ten counts. The CDR3 nucleotides are TGTGCCAGCAGTCGACTAGCGGGAGGAGAGACCCAGTACTTC. Amino acid sequence: CASSRLAGGETQYF. This chain uses TRBV6-2 or TRBV6-3 with TRBJ2-5; 13 bases map to TRBD2. The V and J ends lost 5 bases and 4 bases, in that order; junction bases with no gene match: 1. There are 14 residues in the CDR3. Germline V gives CDR1 MNHEY, CDR2 SVGEGT.

Many counts were recorded for this clonotype. The rearrangement links TRBV2 to TRBJ1-2; 8 positions agree with TRBD1. CDR3 length: 14 residues. Per the germline V gene, CDR1 is SNHLY and CDR2 is FYNNEI. V trimming: 1 base; J trimming: 7 bases; junction bases outside the gene matches: 5. For the CDR3, the DNA is TGTGCCAGCAGTGAAGGGCAGGGGGCCGGTGGCTACACCTTC. Its translation is CASSEGQGAGGYTF.

Worth noting for this clonotype: A clone one base away is much larger, so this may be a read error. CDR3 amino acids: CASGLGTTQETQYF. The CDR3 nucleotides read TGTGCCAGCGGCTTAGGGACAACCCAAGAGACCCAGTACTTC. The chain has TRBV7-8 and TRBJ2-5, with D possibly TRBD1 on 6 matching bases. CDR1 is SGHVS and CDR2 is FQNEAQ in the germline V gene. The CDR3 runs to 14 residues.

This clonotype was detected many times. CDR3 DNA sequence: TGTGCCAGCAGCCCCCATATCCTTGGGGGCACAGATACGCAGTATTTT. Its protein is CASSPHILGGTDTQYF. The V and J genes are TRBV11-2 and TRBJ2-3; D remains unclear. CDR3 size: 16 residues. The ends were cut back, 5 bases at V and 1 base at J, with 16 bases in the middle. Germline assignment: CDR1 SGHAT and CDR2 FQNNGV.

This clonotype has just a few counts. V is TRBV6-1 and J is TRBJ1-1, with D maybe TRBD1 (6 bases). Germline V gives CDR1 MNHNS, CDR2 SASEGT. With 6 bases removed from V and 8 bases from J, the gap between germline ends came to 10 bases. This CDR3 comprises 11 residues. This chain's CDR3 is CASRVGGEAFF. CDR3 in DNA: TGTGCCAGCAGGGTAGGGGGAGAAGCTTTCTTT.